Presented here are 22 T cell receptor beta chains from one specimen sequenced in a study of T cell responses to AZD1222 COVID-19 vaccine (dated by TCRdb to the early 2020s). The intended sense of this specimen's time point label: baseline before first vaccination. Library method: the immunoSEQ multiplex PCR assay. Sourced from immuneACCESS, this table was stored by TCRdb with only in-frame sequences that have V and J called. A share of the clones is absent; for the studies checked, an unresolved V gene accounts for under half, and the remainder has no known explanation. This sample gives tens of thousands of clones in total; under 95% of them show up just once. The ten largest clonotypes hold about 20% of the sample. Here the sequenced sample was peripheral blood, taken on day 0 of AZD1222 vaccination. These receptors were obtained from an adult in good health.

This clone was recorded only once. V is TRBV6-5 and J is TRBJ2-5; no definite D call. This CDR3 region has 11 residues. The germline gives CDR1 MNHEY, CDR2 SVGAGI. V was clipped by 8 bases and J by 5 bases, with 9 bases between them. This CDR3 is CASGRKETQYF. Written as DNA, the CDR3 is TGTGCCAGCGGCCGTAAGGAGACCCAGTACTTC.

The chain joins TRBV6-4 to TRBJ1-2; TRBD1 aligns across 11 bases. CDR3 length: 15 residues. V was pared by 2 bases and J by 4 bases, with 3 bases of the junction left unmatched. Germline CDR1 and CDR2: MRHNA and SNTAGT. The chain's CDR3 is CASSDGTGGSYGYTF. CDR3 DNA: TGTGCCAGCAGTGACGGGACAGGGGGGAGCTATGGCTACACCTTC.

V is TRBV25-1 and J is TRBJ1-2; D gene ambiguous. Trimming removed 3 bases at V and 5 bases at J, with 7 bases between. Germline V gene sequence: CDR1 MGHDK, CDR2 SYGVNS. This CDR3 has 12 residues. CDR3 sequence reads: CASSDGGYGYTF. The CDR3 DNA follows: TGTGCCAGCAGTGACGGCGGGTATGGCTACACCTTC.

This rearrangement joins TRBV6-6 to TRBJ2-2, with D perhaps TRBD1 or TRBD2 (6 bases each). Per germline, CDR1 MNHNY and CDR2 SVGAGI (reference sequence). The CDR3 spans 13 residues. Trimming removed 8 bases at V and 4 bases at J, with 11 bases between. This CDR3 is CASGGLVTGELFF. In DNA, the CDR3 is TGTGCCAGCGGGGGGCTGGTCACCGGGGAGCTGTTTTTT.

V gene TRBV4-3 combines with J gene TRBJ1-1; perhaps TRBD1 as D (5 bases). CDR1 is LGHNA and CDR2 is YSLEER in the germline V gene. The CDR3 runs 15 residues. Trimming shortened V by 8 bases and J by 1 base, and 17 bases separated the two germline ends. CDR3 protein: CASRGVGAPNTEAFF. In DNA form, the CDR3 reads TGCGCCAGCCGAGGGGTAGGCGCCCCGAACACTGAAGCTTTCTTT.

This clone was detected only a few times. The chain is built from TRBV10-3 and TRBJ2-2; D call uncertain. Germline CDR1 ENHRY, CDR2 SYGVKD. The CDR3 contains 12 residues. V lost 5 bases and J 4 bases, leaving 5 bases between the germline ends. CDR3 in DNA: TGTGCCATCAGTTCCGTCACCGGGGAGCTGTTTTTT. This sequence encodes CAISSVTGELFF.

This chain links TRBV18 with TRBJ2-1; 8 nucleotides agree with TRBD1. Per germline, CDR1 KGHSH and CDR2 LQKENI. Unmatched junction bases numbered 8, after V lost 5 bases and J lost 5 bases. CDR3 length equals 15 residues. The DNA of the CDR3 is TGTGCCAGCTCAACGAACCGGGACAGGAACAATGAGCAGTTCTTC. Its protein product is CASSTNRDRNNEQFF. The full variable domain, with the rest looked up from reference TRBV18 and TRBJ2-1, is NAGVMQNPRHLVRRRGQEARLRCSPMKGHSHVYWYRQLPEEGLKFMVYLQKENIIDESGMPKERFSAEFPKEGPSILRIQQVVRGDSAAYFCASSTNRDRNNEQFFGPGTRLTVL.

The chain has TRBV19 and TRBJ1-5; perhaps TRBD1 as D (5 bases). Trimming cost V 4 bases and J 7 bases, with 14 bases left between them. Germline values: CDR1 LNHDA, CDR2 SQIVND (reference sequence). CDR3 size: 14 residues. As DNA, the CDR3 is TGTGCCAGTAGTAATGTACAGAGGGGACAGCCCCAGCATTTT. Its protein product is CASSNVQRGQPQHF.

This rearrangement joins TRBV7-9 to TRBJ1-4; possibly TRBD1 for D (6 bases). CDR3 length: 14 amino acids. V was shortened by 4 bases and J by 7 bases, with 13 bases between the two germline ends. Germline V gene data show CDR1 as SEHNR and CDR2 as FQNEAQ (reference sequence). This CDR3 is CASSSYTGAEKLFF. CDR3 DNA: TGTGCCAGCAGCTCCTATACGGGGGCTGAAAAACTGTTTTTT.

Of note for this clone: Other DNA sequences in this sample translate to the same CDR3. The chain links TRBV7-9 to TRBJ1-1, with TRBD1 matching over 8 bases. Germline V gene sequence: CDR1 SEHNR, CDR2 FQNEAQ (reference sequence). After removal of 5 bases from V and 2 bases from J, the junction contained 4 bases not matched to a gene. The CDR3 is 14 residues long. The CDR3 region is CASSLGQGNTEAFF. CDR3 DNA: TGTGCCAGCAGCCTCGGACAGGGAAACACTGAAGCTTTCTTT.

This clone was seen a single time. The V and J genes are TRBV21-1 and TRBJ1-4; the DNA was not used to check the table's D call, TRBD1. TRBV21-1 is a documented pseudogene. The CDR3 covers 12 residues. Here the CDR3 DNA reads TGTGCCAGCAGCAAAAGGGGAAGAAAACTGTTTTTT. Amino acid sequence: CASSKRGRKLFF.

The chain recombines TRBV27 with TRBJ2-5, with D possibly matching TRBD2 (5 bases). The V and J ends lost 5 bases and 7 bases respectively, with 11 bases between them. CDR1 and CDR2 (germline): MNHEY, SMNVEV (reference sequence). The CDR3 sequence is 12 residues long. The CDR3 coding sequence is TGTGCCAGCAGTCCCCTTCGGGGGACCCAGTACTTC. Translation gives CASSPLRGTQYF.

The V call is TRBV28, the J call TRBJ1-2; no reliable D call. The CDR3 spans 11 residues. Germline assignment: CDR1 MDHEN and CDR2 SYDVKM. V lost 6 bases and J lost 1, with 3 bases in between. CDR3 sequence: CASRINYGYTF. The CDR3 nucleotides read TGTGCCAGCAGAATTAACTATGGCTACACCTTC.

This clone was counted a single time. The rearrangement uses TRBV28 and TRBJ1-6; no firm D call. Germline V CDR1 and CDR2: MDHEN, SYDVKM. Trimming cost V 6 bases and J 3 bases, with 6 bases left between them. This CDR3 has 13 residues. The CDR3 region is CASRGNYNSPLHF. CDR3 DNA: TGTGCCAGCAGGGGGAACTATAATTCACCCCTCCACTTT.

V usage is TRBV6-5 and J usage is TRBJ2-7; D possibly corresponds to TRBD1 (5 bases). V was clipped by 6 bases and J by 3 bases, with 18 bases between them. Germline CDR1 is MNHEY and CDR2 is SVGAGI. This CDR3 has 15 residues. Here the CDR3 reads CASSRGHQNLYEQYF. CDR3 nucleotide sequence: TGTGCCAGCAGCCGTGGACACCAGAACCTCTACGAGCAGTACTTC.

This clone came up once. V gene TRBV7-2 combines with J gene TRBJ2-5; D is ambiguous. V gave up 1 base and J gave up 2 bases, with 11 bases separating them. CDR3 length equals 15 residues. Germline CDR1 reads SGHTA; CDR2 reads FQGNSA. As DNA, the CDR3 is TGTGCCAGCAGCTTAGTCCGGCCCCAGCAAGAGACCCAGTACTTC. Translation: CASSLVRPQQETQYF.

This rearrangement joins TRBV2 to TRBJ1-5, with 9 bases that match TRBD1. From germline, CDR1 is SNHLY and CDR2 FYNNEI. The trim removed 7 bases at V and 6 bases at J, leaving 10 bases unmatched. The CDR3 spans 15 residues. CDR3 residues: CASNADRGGGQPQHF. CDR3 in DNA: TGTGCCAGCAACGCGGACAGGGGAGGGGGTCAGCCCCAGCATTTT.

This chain uses TRBV4-2 with TRBJ1-5; D is unresolved. The CDR3 sequence is 13 residues long. Germline V lookup: CDR1 LGHNA, CDR2 YNFKEQ. The V gene lost 0 bases and the J gene lost 7 bases, with 7 bases spanning the gap. The CDR3 here is CASSQDNWQPQHF. CDR3 nucleotide sequence: TGTGCCAGCAGCCAAGACAATTGGCAGCCCCAGCATTTT.

The CDR3 nucleotides read TGTGCCAGCAGCCCCCCTAAGGCCGGGGAGCTGTTTTTT. Protein product: CASSPPKAGELFF. The chain has TRBV7-2 and TRBJ2-2; D unresolved. The V gene lost 5 bases and the J gene lost 6 bases, with 10 bases spanning the gap. Germline V gives CDR1 SGHTA, CDR2 FQGNSA. The CDR3 loop spans 13 amino acids.

V is TRBV7-2 and J is TRBJ2-7; no firm D call. V was trimmed by 0 bases and J by 2 bases, leaving 8 bases between them. CDR1 SGHTA and CDR2 FQGNSA come from the germline V gene. The CDR3 spans 14 residues. The CDR3 nucleotides read TGTGCCAGCAGCTTAGCACACGAGACCTACGAGCAGTACTTC. Translation gives CASSLAHETYEQYF.

The chain couples TRBV5-1 to TRBJ2-2; D may match TRBD1 or TRBD2 (5 bases each). The V end was cut by 0 bases, the J end by 5 bases, with 11 bases between. CDR1 SGHRS and CDR2 YFSETQ come from the germline V gene. The CDR3 runs 15 residues. The CDR3 nucleotides are TGCGCCAGCAGCTTGGCGGGGCTCAGTACCGGGGAGCTGTTTTTT. It specifies CASSLAGLSTGELFF.

In its sample, this clone was seen a few times. The V and J genes are TRBV18 and TRBJ1-5, with 10 bases lining up with TRBD1. CDR1 and CDR2 from the germline V gene are KGHSH and LQKENI. V lost 6 bases and J lost 0; bases outside the gene matches: 11. There are 18 residues in the CDR3. Here the CDR3 DNA reads TGTGCCAGCTCCTTTAGGACAGGGGGAGATTATAGCAATCAGCCCCAGCATTTT. Residues: CASSFRTGGDYSNQPQHF.